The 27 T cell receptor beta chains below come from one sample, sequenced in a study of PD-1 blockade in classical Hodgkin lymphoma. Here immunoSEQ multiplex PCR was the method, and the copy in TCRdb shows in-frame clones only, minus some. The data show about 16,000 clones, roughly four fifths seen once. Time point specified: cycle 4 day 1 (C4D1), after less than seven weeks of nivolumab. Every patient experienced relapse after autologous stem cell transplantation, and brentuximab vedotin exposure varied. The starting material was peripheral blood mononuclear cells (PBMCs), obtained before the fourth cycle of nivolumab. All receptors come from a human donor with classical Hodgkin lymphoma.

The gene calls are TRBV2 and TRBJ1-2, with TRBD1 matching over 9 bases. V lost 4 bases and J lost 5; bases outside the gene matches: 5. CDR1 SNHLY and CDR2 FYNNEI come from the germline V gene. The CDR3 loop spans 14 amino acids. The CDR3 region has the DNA TGTGCCAGCAGTGCGGACAGGGGACTTTATGGCTACACCTTC. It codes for CASSADRGLYGYTF.

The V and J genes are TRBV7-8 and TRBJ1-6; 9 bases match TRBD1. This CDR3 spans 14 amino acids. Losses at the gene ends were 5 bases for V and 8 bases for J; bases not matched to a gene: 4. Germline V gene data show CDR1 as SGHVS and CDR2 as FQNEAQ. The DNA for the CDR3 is TGTGCCAGCAGCCTCGACAGGGGGGATTCACCCCTCCACTTT. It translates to CASSLDRGDSPLHF.

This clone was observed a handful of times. The CDR3 region is CASSLVDRDGYTF. CDR3 nucleotides: TGCGCCAGCAGCTTAGTAGACAGGGATGGCTACACCTTC. The V call is TRBV5-1, the J call TRBJ1-2; 7 bases are shared with TRBD1. Germline V gene sequence: CDR1 SGHRS, CDR2 YFSETQ. CDR3 length: 13 residues. V shed 2 bases and J 6 bases; nucleotides not matched to a gene: 4.

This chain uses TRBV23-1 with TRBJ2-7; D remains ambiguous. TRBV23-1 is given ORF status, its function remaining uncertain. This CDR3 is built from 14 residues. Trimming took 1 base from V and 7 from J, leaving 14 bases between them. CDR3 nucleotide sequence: TGCGCCAGCAGTCAATTCAGCCCTCTACGAGAGCAGTACTTC. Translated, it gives CASSQFSPLREQYF.

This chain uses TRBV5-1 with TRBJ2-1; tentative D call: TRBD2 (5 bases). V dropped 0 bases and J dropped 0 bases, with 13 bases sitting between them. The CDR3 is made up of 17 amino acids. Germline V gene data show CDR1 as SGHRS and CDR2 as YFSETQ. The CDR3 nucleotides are TGCGCCAGCAGCTTGGGTCACGGGGATGGCTCCTACAATGAGCAGTTCTTC. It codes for CASSLGHGDGSYNEQFF.

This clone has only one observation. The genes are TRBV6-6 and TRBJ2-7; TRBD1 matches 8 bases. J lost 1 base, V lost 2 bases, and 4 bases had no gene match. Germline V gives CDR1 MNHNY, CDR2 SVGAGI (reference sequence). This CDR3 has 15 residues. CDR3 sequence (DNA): TGTGCCAGCAGTTACAGCAGGGGGCTGTCCTACGAGCAGTACTTC. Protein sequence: CASSYSRGLSYEQYF.

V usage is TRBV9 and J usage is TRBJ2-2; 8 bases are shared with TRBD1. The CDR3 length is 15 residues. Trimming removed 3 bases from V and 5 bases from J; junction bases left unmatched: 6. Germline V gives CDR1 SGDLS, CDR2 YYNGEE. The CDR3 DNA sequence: TGTGCCAGCAGCGCCAGGACAGGGAGTACCGGGGAGCTGTTTTTT. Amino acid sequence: CASSARTGSTGELFF.

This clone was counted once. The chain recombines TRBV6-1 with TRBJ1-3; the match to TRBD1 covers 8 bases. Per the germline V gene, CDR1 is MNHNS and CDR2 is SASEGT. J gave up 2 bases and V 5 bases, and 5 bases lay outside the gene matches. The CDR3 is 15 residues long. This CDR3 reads CASSWTGPTGNTIYF. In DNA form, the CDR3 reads TGTGCCAGCAGTTGGACAGGGCCCACTGGAAACACCATATATTTT.

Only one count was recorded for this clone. The CDR3 reads CASSSDRVAAEQYF. The CDR3, as DNA: TGTGCCAGCAGCTCGGACAGGGTAGCCGCCGAGCAGTACTTC. The J gene is TRBJ2-7, the V gene TRBV5-4, with TRBD1 matching over 8 bases. Germline CDR1 is SGHNT and CDR2 is YYREEE (reference sequence). The CDR3 length is 14 residues. The V gene end was trimmed by 3 bases and the J gene end by 6 bases; junction bases not matched to a gene: 8.

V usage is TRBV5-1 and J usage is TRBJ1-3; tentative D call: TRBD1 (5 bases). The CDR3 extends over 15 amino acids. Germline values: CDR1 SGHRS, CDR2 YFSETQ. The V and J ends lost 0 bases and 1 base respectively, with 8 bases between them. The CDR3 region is CASSLDGGSGNTIYF. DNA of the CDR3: TGCGCCAGCAGCTTGGACGGGGGATCTGGAAACACCATATATTTT.

The CDR3 is CASSPPGGASEQYF. As DNA, the CDR3 is TGTGCCAGCTCCCCCCCCGGGGGGGCAAGCGAGCAGTACTTC. The rearrangement uses TRBV18 and TRBJ2-7; 8 bases match TRBD2. V lost 6 bases, J lost 6 bases, and 10 bases stayed unmatched. This CDR3 comprises 14 residues. Germline-derived CDR1 and CDR2 are KGHSH and LQKENI. Combining the CDR3 with reference TRBV18 and TRBJ2-7 gives the whole variable domain NAGVMQNPRHLVRRRGQEARLRCSPMKGHSHVYWYRQLPEEGLKFMVYLQKENIIDESGMPKERFSAEFPKEGPSILRIQQVVRGDSAAYFCASSPPGGASEQYFGPGTRLTVT.

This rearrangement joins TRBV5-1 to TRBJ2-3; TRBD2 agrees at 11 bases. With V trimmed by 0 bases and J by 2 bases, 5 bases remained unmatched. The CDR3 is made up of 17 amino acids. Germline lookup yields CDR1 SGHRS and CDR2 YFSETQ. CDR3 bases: TGCGCCAGCAGCTTGGGAACTAGCGGGGGCTACACAGATACGCAGTATTTT. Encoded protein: CASSLGTSGGYTDTQYF.

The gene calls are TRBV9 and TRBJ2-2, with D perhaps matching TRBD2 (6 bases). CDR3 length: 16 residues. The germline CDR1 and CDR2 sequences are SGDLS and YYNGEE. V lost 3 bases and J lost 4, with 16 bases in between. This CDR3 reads CASSAAGQGATGELFF. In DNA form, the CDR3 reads TGTGCCAGCAGCGCAGCGGGCCAGGGCGCCACCGGGGAGCTGTTTTTT.

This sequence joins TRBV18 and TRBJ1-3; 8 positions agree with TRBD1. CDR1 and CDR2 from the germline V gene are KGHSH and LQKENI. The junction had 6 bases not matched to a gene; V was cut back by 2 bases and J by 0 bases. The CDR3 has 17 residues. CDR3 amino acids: CASSPVTGEGSGNTIYF. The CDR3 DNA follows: TGTGCCAGCTCACCAGTGACAGGGGAGGGCTCTGGAAACACCATATATTTT.

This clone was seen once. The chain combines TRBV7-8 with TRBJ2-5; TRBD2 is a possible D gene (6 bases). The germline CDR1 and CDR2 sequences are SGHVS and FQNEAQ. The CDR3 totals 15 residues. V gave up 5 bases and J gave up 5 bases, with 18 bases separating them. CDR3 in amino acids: CASSARLVTRETQYF. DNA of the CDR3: TGTGCCAGCAGCGCGCGACTAGTCACAAGGGAGACCCAGTACTTC.

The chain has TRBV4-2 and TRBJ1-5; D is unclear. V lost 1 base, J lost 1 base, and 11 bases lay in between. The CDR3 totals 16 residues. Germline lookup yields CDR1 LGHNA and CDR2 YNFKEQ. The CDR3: CASSQGTEKSNQPQHF. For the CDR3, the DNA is TGTGCCAGCAGCCAAGGAACCGAGAAAAGCAATCAGCCCCAGCATTTT.

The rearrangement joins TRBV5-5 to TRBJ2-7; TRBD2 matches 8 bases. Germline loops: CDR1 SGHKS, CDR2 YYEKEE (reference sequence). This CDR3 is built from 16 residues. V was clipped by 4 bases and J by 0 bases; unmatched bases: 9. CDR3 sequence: CASSPRTSSYSYEQYF. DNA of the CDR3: TGTGCCAGCAGCCCCAGGACTAGCTCTTACTCCTACGAGCAGTACTTC. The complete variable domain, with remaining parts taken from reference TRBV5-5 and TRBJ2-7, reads DAGVTQSPTHLIKTRGQQVTLRCSPISGHKSVSWYQQVLGQGPQFIFQYYEKEERGRGNFPDRFSARQFPNYSSELNVNALLLGDSALYLCASSPRTSSYSYEQYFGPGTRLTVT.

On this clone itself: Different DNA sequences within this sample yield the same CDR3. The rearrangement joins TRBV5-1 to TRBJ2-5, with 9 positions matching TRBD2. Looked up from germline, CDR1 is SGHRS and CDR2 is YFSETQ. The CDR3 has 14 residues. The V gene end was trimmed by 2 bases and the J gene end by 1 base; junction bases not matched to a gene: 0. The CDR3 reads CASSLAGGQETQYF. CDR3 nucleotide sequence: TGCGCCAGCAGCTTAGCGGGGGGCCAAGAGACCCAGTACTTC.

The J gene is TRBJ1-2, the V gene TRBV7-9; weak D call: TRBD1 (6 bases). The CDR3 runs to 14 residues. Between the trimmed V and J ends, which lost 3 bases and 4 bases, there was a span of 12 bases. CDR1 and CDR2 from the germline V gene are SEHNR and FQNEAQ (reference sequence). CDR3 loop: CASSFTTGGYGYTF. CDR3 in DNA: TGTGCCAGCAGCTTTACGACAGGAGGCTATGGCTACACCTTC. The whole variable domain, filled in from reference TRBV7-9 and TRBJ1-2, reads DTGVSQNPRHKITKRGQNVTFRCDPISEHNRLYWYRQTLGQGPEFLTYFQNEAQLEKSRLLSDRFSAERPKGSFSTLEIQRTEQGDSAMYLCASSFTTGGYGYTFGSGTRLTVV.

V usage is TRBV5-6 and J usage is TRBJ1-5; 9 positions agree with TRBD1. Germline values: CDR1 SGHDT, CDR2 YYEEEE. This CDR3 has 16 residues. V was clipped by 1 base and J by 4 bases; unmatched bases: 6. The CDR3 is CASSLSGQGWNQPQHF. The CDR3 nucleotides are TGTGCCAGCAGCTTGTCCGGACAGGGGTGGAATCAGCCCCAGCATTTT. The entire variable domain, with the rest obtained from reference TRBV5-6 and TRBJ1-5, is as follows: DAGVTQSPTHLIKTRGQQVTLRCSPKSGHDTVSWYQQALGQGPQFIFQYYEEEERQRGNFPDRFSGHQFPNYSSELNVNALLLGDSALYLCASSLSGQGWNQPQHFGDGTRLSIL.

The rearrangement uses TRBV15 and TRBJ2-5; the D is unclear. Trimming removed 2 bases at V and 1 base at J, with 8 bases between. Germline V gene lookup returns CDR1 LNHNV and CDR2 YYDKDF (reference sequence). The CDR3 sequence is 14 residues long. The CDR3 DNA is TGTGCCACCAGCAGATCAGGTTTCCAAGAGACCCAGTACTTC. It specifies CATSRSGFQETQYF.

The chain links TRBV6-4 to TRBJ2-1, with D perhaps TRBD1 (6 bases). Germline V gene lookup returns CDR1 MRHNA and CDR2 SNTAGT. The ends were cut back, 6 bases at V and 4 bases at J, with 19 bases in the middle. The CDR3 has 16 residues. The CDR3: CASSGKNRALYNEQFF. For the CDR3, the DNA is TGTGCCAGCAGCGGAAAAAACAGGGCTTTGTACAATGAGCAGTTCTTC.

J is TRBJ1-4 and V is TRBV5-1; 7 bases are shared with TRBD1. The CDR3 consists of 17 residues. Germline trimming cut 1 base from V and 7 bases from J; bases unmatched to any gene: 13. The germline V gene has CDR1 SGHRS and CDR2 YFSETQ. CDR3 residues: CASSLNRAQGISEKLFF. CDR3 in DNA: TGCGCCAGCAGCTTGAATCGGGCACAGGGGATTAGTGAAAAACTGTTTTTT.

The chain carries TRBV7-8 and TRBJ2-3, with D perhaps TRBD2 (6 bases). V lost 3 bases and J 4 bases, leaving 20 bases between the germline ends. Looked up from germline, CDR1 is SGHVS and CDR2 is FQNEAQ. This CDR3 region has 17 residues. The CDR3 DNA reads TGTGCCAGCAGCTTTCTGCGACTAGTAGTCTCGGCAGATACGCAGTATTTT. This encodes CASSFLRLVVSADTQYF. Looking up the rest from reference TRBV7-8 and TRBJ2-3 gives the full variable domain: GAGVSQSPRYKVAKRGQDVALRCDPISGHVSLFWYQQALGQGPEFLTYFQNEAQLDKSGLPSDRFFAERPEGSVSTLKIQRTQQEDSAVYLCASSFLRLVVSADTQYFGPGTRLTVL.

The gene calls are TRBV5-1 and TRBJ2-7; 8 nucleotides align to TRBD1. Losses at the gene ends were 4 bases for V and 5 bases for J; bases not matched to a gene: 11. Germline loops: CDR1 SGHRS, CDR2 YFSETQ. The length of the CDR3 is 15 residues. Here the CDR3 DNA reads TGCGCCAGCAGCCCGGCAGGACAGGGCTTCAACGAGCAGTACTTC. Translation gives CASSPAGQGFNEQYF. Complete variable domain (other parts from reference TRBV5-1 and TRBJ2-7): KAGVTQTPRYLIKTRGQQVTLSCSPISGHRSVSWYQQTPGQGLQFLFEYFSETQRNKGNFPGRFSGRQFSNSRSEMNVSTLELGDSALYLCASSPAGQGFNEQYFGPGTRLTVT.

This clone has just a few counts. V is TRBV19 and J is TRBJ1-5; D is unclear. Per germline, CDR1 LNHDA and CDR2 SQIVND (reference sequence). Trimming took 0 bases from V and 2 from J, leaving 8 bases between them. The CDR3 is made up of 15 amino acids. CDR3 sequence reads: CASSIDLWGNQPQHF. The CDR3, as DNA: TGTGCCAGTAGTATAGATCTTTGGGGCAATCAGCCCCAGCATTTT. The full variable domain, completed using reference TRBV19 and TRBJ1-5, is DGGITQSPKYLFRKEGQNVTLSCEQNLNHDAMYWYRQDPGQGLRLIYYSQIVNDFQKGDIAEGYSVSREKKESFPLTVTSAQKNPTAFYLCASSIDLWGNQPQHFGDGTRLSIL.

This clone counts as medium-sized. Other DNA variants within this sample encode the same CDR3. The CDR3 DNA sequence: TGTGCCTGGAGTTATGACACTGAAGCTTTCTTT. This encodes CAWSYDTEAFF. The J gene is TRBJ1-1, the V gene TRBV30; D not resolved. Trimming stripped 2 bases from V and 3 bases from J, with 4 bases between. CDR3 length equals 11 residues. Germline V gene data show CDR1 as GTSNPN and CDR2 as SVGIG (reference sequence).